This T cell receptor (beta chain) was documented in a study of cytomegalovirus exposure and HLA in healthy donors. Broader study findings: According to the study, around 150 TCR beta chains were cytomegalovirus-associated.

Regarding this clone: Its antigen remains unknown.

Sequencing used immunoSEQ multiplex PCR; TCRdb keeps in-frame clones, though not all of them. Of roughly 230,000 clones in the sample, 90% were seen once. The receptor was isolated from a woman aged 25 to 45 in good health and CMV-seronegative. The sample consisted of PBMCs.

The CDR3 DNA follows: TGTGCCTGGGTAGCGGGAGGATCTCCCTACAATGAGCAGTTCTTC. Protein sequence: CAWVAGGSPYNEQFF. The chain uses TRBV30 and TRBJ2-1; 10 positions match TRBD2. Germline values: CDR1 GTSNPN, CDR2 SVGIG (reference sequence). This CDR3 region has 15 residues. After removal of 5 bases from V and 2 bases from J, the junction contained 6 bases not matched to a gene. Drawing the rest from reference TRBV30 and TRBJ2-1, the complete variable domain is SQTIHQWPATLVQPVGSPLSLECTVEGTSNPNLYWYRQAAGRGLQLLFYSVGIGQISSEVPQNLSASRPQDRQFILSSKKLLLSDSGFYLCAWVAGGSPYNEQFFGPGTRLTVL.